The present T cell receptor beta chain was sequenced within a study of blood T cell repertoires in COVID-19. Libraries were prepared by immunoSEQ multiplex PCR; TCRdb keeps only in-frame clonotypes and omits some of them. The sample lists roughly 200,000 clones, roughly nine tenths seen once, with 10% to 15% in the top ten. V was trimmed by 5 bases and J by 0 bases, leaving 22 bases between them. The germline gives CDR1 SEHNR, CDR2 FQNEAQ (reference sequence). CDR3 length: 18 amino acids. The material sequenced was peripheral blood. This chain joins TRBV7-9 and TRBJ1-1, with a possible D match to TRBD1 (6 bases). The source is a woman between 18 and 29 years old who had recovered from COVID-19. The DNA for the CDR3 is TGTGCCAGCAGCCCGCCGGCCGGGATCAGGGGATTGAACACTGAAGCTTTCTTT. Amino acids: CASSPPAGIRGLNTEAFF.